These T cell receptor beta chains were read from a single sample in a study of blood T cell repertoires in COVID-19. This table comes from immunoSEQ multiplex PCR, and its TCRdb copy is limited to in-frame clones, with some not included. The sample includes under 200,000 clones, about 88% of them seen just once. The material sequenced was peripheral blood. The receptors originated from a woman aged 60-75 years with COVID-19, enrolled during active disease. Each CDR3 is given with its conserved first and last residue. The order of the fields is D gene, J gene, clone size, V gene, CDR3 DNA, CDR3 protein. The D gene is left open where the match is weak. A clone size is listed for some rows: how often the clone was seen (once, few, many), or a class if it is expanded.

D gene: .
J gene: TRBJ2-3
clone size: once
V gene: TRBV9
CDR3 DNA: TGTGCCAGCAAGGCAGGGAACACAGATACGCAGTATTTT
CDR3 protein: CASKAGNTDTQYF

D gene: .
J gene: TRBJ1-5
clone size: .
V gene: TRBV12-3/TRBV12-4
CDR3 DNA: TGTGCCAGCAGCCGCGGGGGCAATCAGCCCCAGCATTTT
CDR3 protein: CASSRGGNQPQHF

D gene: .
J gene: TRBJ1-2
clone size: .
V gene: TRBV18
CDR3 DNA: TGTGCCAGCTCACCCGACAGGCCTAACTATGGCTACACCTTC
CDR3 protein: CASSPDRPNYGYTF

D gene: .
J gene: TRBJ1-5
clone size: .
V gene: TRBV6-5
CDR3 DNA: TGTGCCAGCAGTTATGCCAGAAATCAGCCCCAGCATTTT
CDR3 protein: CASSYARNQPQHF

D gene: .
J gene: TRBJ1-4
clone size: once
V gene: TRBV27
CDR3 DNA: TGTGCCAGCAGTTTGGGGGGGTATGAAAAACTGTTTTTT
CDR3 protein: CASSLGGYEKLFF

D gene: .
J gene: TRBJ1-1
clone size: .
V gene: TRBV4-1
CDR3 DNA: TGCGCCAGCAGCCCCGGAGGGAGGACTGAAGCTTTCTTT
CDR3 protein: CASSPGGRTEAFF

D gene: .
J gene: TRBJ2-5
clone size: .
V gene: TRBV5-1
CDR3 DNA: TGCGCCAGCAGTCAGGACCAAGAGACCCAGTACTTC
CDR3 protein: CASSQDQETQYF

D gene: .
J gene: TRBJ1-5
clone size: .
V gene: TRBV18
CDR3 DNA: TGTGCCAGCTCACCATTAGGGGGTCCCAATCAGCCCCAGCATTTT
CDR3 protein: CASSPLGGPNQPQHF

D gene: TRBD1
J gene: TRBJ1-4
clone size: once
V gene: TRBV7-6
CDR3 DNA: TGTGCCAGCAGCATACGACCCCAGGACAGGGGCCCTTTGTCGGAAAAACTGTTTTTT
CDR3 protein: CASSIRPQDRGPLSEKLFF

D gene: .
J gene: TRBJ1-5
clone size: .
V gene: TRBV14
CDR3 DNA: TGTGCCAGCAGCCCCCGACGGACAGAGAGGAGCAATCAGCCCCAGCATTTT
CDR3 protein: CASSPRRTERSNQPQHF

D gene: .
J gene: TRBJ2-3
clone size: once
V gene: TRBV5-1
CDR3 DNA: TGCGCCAGCAGCTTGGACCCTAGCTCAGATACGCAGTATTTT
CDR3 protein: CASSLDPSSDTQYF

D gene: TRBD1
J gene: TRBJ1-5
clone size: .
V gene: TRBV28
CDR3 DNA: TGTGCCAGCAGTTCGGACAGGGTAAATCAGCCCCAGCATTTT
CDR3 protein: CASSSDRVNQPQHF

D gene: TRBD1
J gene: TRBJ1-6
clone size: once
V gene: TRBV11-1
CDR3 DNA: TGTGCCAGCAGCTCCCGACAGGGATGGAATTCACCCCTCCACTTT
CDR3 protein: CASSSRQGWNSPLHF

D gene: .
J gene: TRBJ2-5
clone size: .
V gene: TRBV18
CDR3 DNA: TGTGCCAGCTCACGGGCAGGGCTCCGGGAGACCCAGTACTTC
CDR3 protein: CASSRAGLRETQYF

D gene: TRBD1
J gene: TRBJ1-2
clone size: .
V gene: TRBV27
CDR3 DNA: TGTGCCAGCAGTTTTGTCAGGGACAGTCGCGGCTACACCTTC
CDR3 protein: CASSFVRDSRGYTF

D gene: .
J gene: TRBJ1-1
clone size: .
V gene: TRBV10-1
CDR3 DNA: TGCGCCAGCCGAAGAGACAGGCATAACACTGAAGCTTTCTTT
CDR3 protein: CASRRDRHNTEAFF

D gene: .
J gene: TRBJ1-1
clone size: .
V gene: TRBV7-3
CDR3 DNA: TGTGCCAGCAGCTTCAGTGGGAACACTGAAGCTTTCTTT
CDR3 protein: CASSFSGNTEAFF

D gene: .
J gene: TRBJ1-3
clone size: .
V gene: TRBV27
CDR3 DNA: TGTGCCAGCAGCCGGGGGATCTCTGGAAACACCATATATTTT
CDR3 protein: CASSRGISGNTIYF

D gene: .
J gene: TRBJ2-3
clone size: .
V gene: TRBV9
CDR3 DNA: TGTGCCAGCAGCCTAGGAGTCCCCACAGATACGCAGTATTTT
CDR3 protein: CASSLGVPTDTQYF

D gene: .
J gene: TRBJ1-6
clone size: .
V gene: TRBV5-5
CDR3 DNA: TGTGCCAGCAGCTTGCGACAGCCTAGGAGCTCCTATAATTCACCCCTCCACTTT
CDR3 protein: CASSLRQPRSSYNSPLHF

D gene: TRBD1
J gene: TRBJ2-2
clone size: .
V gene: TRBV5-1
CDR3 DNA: TGCGCCAGCAGCACCAGACAGGGAAGGACCGGGGAGCTGTTTTTT
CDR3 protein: CASSTRQGRTGELFF

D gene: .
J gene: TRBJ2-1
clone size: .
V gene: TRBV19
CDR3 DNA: TGTGCCAGTAGTATATCTCCCTACCATGAGCAGTTCTTC
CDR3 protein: CASSISPYHEQFF

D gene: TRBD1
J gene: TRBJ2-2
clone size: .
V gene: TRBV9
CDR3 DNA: TGTGCCAGCAGCGTAGGTACAGGGGGCAGGAACACCGGGGAGCTGTTTTTT
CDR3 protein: CASSVGTGGRNTGELFF

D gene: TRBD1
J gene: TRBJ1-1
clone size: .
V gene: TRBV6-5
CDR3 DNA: TGTGCCAGCAGTCTGACAGGGGAGAACACTGAAGCTTTCTTT
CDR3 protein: CASSLTGENTEAFF

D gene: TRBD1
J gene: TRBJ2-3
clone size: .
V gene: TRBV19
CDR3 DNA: TGTGCCAGTAAAGGACAGGGGGTGACAGATACGCAGTATTTT
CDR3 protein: CASKGQGVTDTQYF

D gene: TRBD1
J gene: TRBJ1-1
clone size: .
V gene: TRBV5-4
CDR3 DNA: TGTGCCAGCAGCCAAGGGACAGGTTTGAACACTGAAGCTTTCTTT
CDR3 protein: CASSQGTGLNTEAFF

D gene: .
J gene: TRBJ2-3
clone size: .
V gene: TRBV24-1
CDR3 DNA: TGTGCCACCAGTGATTCTGGACAGTCGGGGGATACGCAGTATTTT
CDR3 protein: CATSDSGQSGDTQYF

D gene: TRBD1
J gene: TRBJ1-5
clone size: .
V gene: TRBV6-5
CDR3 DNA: TGTGCCAGCACCCGGGACAGTGCCAGCAATCAGCCCCAGCATTTT
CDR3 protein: CASTRDSASNQPQHF

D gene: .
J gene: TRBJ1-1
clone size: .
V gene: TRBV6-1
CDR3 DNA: TGTGCCAGCGTAAACACTGAAGCTTTCTTT
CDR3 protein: CASVNTEAFF

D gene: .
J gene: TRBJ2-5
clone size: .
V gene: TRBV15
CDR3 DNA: TGTGCCACCAGCCCCGTTGCAGGACTACAAGAGACCCAGTACTTC
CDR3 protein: CATSPVAGLQETQYF

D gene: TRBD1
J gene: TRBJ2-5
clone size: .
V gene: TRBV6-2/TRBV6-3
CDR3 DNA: TGTGCCAGCAGCTGGGCCACAGGGGGACAAGAGACCCAGTACTTC
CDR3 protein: CASSWATGGQETQYF

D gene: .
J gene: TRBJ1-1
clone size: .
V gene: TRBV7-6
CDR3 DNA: TGTGCCAGCAGCTTAGGCCGAAAACAAGACACTGAAGCTTTCTTT
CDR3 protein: CASSLGRKQDTEAFF

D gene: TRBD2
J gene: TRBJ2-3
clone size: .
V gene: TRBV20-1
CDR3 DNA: TGCAGTGCTAGTTGGCTGGGGACTAGCTCAGATACGCAGTATTTT
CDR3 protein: CSASWLGTSSDTQYF

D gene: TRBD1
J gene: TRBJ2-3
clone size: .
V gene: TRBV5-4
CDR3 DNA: TGTGCCAGCAGTAAGCCCAGACAGGGGGTGGCAGATACGCAGTATTTT
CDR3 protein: CASSKPRQGVADTQYF

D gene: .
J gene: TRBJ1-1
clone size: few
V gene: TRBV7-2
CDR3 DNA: TGTGCCAGCAGCCCCCAGGGGTATACTGAAGCTTTCTTT
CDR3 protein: CASSPQGYTEAFF

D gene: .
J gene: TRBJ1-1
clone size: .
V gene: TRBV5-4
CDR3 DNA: TGTGCCAGCAGCTTAAGACAGGCGAACACTGAAGCTTTCTTT
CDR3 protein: CASSLRQANTEAFF

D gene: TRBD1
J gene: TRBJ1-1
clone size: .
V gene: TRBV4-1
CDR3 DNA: TGCGCCAGCAGCCAGGGGACAGGGGGTTTGTTGATCGCTGAAGCTTTCTTT
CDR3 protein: CASSQGTGGLLIAEAFF

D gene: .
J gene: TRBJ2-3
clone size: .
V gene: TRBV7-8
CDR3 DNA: TGTGCCAGCAGCTTAGCTGGAGGCTCACTTGTTCCAGATACGCAGTATTTT
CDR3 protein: CASSLAGGSLVPDTQYF

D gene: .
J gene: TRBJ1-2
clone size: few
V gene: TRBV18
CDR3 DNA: TGTGCCAGCTCACTCCAGGGAGGGGACGGCTACACCTTC
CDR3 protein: CASSLQGGDGYTF

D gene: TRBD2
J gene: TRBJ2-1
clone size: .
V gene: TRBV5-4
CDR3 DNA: TGTGCCAGCAGCAAAGGACTAGCGGCCTACAATGAGCAGTTCTTC
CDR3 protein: CASSKGLAAYNEQFF

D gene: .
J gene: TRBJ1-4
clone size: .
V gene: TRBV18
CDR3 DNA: TGTGCCAGCTCACCAGCTATAGGCGACAGTGAAAAACTGTTTTTT
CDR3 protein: CASSPAIGDSEKLFF

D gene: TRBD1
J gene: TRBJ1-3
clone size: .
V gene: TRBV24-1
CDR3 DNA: TGTGCCACCAGTGATAACACAGGGGGCCCTGGAAACACCATATATTTT
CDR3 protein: CATSDNTGGPGNTIYF

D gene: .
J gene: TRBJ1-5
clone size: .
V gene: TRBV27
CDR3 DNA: TGTGCCAGCAGACAAAGTAGCAATCAGCCCCAGCATTTT
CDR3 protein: CASRQSSNQPQHF

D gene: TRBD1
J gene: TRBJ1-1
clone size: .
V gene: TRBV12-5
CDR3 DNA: TGTGCTAGTAACAGGGGGATGAACACTGAAGCTTTCTTT
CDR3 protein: CASNRGMNTEAFF

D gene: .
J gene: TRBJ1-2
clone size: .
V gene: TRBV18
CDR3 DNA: TGTGCCAGCTCACCACCGCAGGCCTATGGCTACACCTTC
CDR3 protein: CASSPPQAYGYTF

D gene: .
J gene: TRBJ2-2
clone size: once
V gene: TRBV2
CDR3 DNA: TGTGCCAGCAGTGAAACTAGAATGAACACCGGGGAGCTGTTTTTT
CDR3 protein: CASSETRMNTGELFF

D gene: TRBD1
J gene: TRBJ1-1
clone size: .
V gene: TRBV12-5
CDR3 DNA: TGTGCTAGTGGTCGCGATGACAGGGGGAAAAGGGCTTTCTTT
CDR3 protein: CASGRDDRGKRAFF

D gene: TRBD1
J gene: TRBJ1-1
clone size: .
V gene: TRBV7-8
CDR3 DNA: TGTGCCAGCACAGGACAGGGGGTGGAAAAAGCTTTCTTT
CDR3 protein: CASTGQGVEKAFF

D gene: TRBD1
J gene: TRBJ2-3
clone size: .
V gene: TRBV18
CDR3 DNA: TGTGCCAGCTCACTAGACAGGGTTAGTAATACGCAGTATTTT
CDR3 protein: CASSLDRVSNTQYF

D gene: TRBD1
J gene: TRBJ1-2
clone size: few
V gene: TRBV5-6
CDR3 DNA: TGTGCCAGCAGCTTTACAGGGGGAGGCTATGGCTACACCTTC
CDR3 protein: CASSFTGGGYGYTF

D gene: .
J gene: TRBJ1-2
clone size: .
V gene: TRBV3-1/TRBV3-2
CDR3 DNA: TGTGCCAGCAGCCAAGAGAACTACTATGGCTACACCTTC
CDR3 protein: CASSQENYYGYTF

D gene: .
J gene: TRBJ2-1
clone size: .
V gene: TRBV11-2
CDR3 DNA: TGTGCCAGCAGGGATATCGGACAGTACAATGAGCAGTTCTTC
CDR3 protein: CASRDIGQYNEQFF

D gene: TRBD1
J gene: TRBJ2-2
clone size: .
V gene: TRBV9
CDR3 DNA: TGTGCCAGCAGCGCTTTACCGGGACAGGGTTCAGCCGGGGAGCTGTTTTTT
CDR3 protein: CASSALPGQGSAGELFF

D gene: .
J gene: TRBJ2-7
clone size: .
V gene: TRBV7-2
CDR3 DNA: TGTGCCAGCAGGTTAGCTCCAGGAAACTCCTACGAGCAGTACTTC
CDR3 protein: CASRLAPGNSYEQYF

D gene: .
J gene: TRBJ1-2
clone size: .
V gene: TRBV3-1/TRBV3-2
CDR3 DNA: TGTGCCAGCAGCCGAGGGGGGGGTAGGCCGGGCTATGGCTACACCTTC
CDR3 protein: CASSRGGGRPGYGYTF

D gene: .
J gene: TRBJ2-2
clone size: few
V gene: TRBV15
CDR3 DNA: TGTGCCACCAGCAGCAGGGGGGCGAACACCGGGGAGCTGTTTTTT
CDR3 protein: CATSSRGANTGELFF

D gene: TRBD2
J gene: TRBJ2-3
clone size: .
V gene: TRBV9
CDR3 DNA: TGTGCCAGCACCAGGACTAGCGGCACAGATACGCAGTATTTT
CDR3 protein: CASTRTSGTDTQYF

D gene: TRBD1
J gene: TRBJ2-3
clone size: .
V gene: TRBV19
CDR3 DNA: TGTGCCAGTAGTCCGGGACAGAATTTGGCAGATACGCAGTATTTT
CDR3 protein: CASSPGQNLADTQYF

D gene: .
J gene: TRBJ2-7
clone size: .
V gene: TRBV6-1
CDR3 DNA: TGTGCCAGCAGACCCCAGACACCGAATTCCTACGAGCAGTACTTC
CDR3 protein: CASRPQTPNSYEQYF

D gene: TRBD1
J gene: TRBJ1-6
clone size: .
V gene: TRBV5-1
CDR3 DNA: TGCGCCAGCAGCACGGCGGGACAGGCGATAAATTCACCCCTCCACTTT
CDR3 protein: CASSTAGQAINSPLHF